Following are 27 T cell receptor beta chains from one sample sequenced in a study of siplizumab effects on memory and regulatory T cells. Profiled with immunoSEQ multiplex PCR; TCRdb holds only in-frame clones, not every one. The sample contains 90,000 to 150,000 clones, around 93% of which appear only once. Material for sequencing was non-Treg CD4+ T cells sorted from blood. The receptor source for this set is a human donor in good health.

The sample holds a few counts of this clone. The J gene is TRBJ2-7, the V gene TRBV4-1, with 9 bases identical to TRBD2. The CDR3 has 17 amino acids. The J segment lost 4 bases and the V segment lost 0 bases, leaving 10 bases of the junction unmatched. Per the germline V gene, CDR1 is MGHRA and CDR2 is YSYEKL. The CDR3 DNA reads as TGCGCCAGCAGCCAAGAGCTAGGTAGCGGGAGCATTTACGAGCAGTACTTC. It translates to CASSQELGSGSIYEQYF.

Details on this clone: The junction does not match germline at one end; this may be a read error. The chain combines TRBV5-5 with TRBJ2-3; D is unclear. Germline loops: CDR1 SGHKS, CDR2 YYEKEE (reference sequence). The CDR3 covers 15 residues. DNA of the CDR3: TGTGCCAGCAGTTTGGACGGCCTTCCGACAGATACGCAGTATTTT. Translation: CASSLDGLPTDTQYF.

V is TRBV28 and J is TRBJ1-5, with a tentative D call TRBD1 (5 bases). CDR3 length equals 14 residues. V was clipped by 3 bases and J by 7 bases, with 13 bases between them. Per germline, CDR1 MDHEN and CDR2 SYDVKM. The CDR3 here is CASSFSGPDQPQHF. The CDR3 DNA is TGTGCCAGCAGTTTCTCGGGGCCGGACCAGCCCCAGCATTTT.

The chain joins TRBV2 to TRBJ1-3; tentative D call: TRBD1 (6 bases). The V gene's germline CDR1 is SNHLY and CDR2 FYNNEI. This CDR3 is built from 14 residues. The V end was cut by 6 bases, the J end by 1 base, with 10 bases between. CDR3 coding DNA: TGTGCCAGCAGGAGTACAGGGTCTGGAAACACCATATATTTT. It yields the protein CASRSTGSGNTIYF.

The chain couples TRBV9 to TRBJ1-2, with 8 bases fitting TRBD1. Germline V gene lookup returns CDR1 SGDLS and CDR2 YYNGEE. The CDR3 sequence is 15 residues long. The junction had 6 bases not matched to a gene; V was cut back by 4 bases and J by 1 base. This chain's CDR3 is CASSRQGAGNYGYTF. The CDR3 bases are TGTGCCAGCAGCCGTCAGGGGGCTGGTAACTATGGCTACACCTTC.

This rearrangement joins TRBV10-3 to TRBJ2-7; 8 bases are a match to TRBD2. The trim removed 6 bases at V and 5 bases at J, leaving 12 bases unmatched. The CDR3 has 15 amino acids. The germline CDR1 and CDR2 sequences are ENHRY and SYGVKD. The CDR3 spells CAIRRGGTSEDEQYF. DNA for the CDR3: TGTGCCATCAGGCGGGGCGGGACTAGTGAGGACGAGCAGTACTTC.

The chain combines TRBV6-5 with TRBJ2-7, with D possibly TRBD2 on 5 matching bases. In germline, CDR1 is MNHEY, CDR2 SVGAGI. Trimming took off 0 bases at V and 6 bases at J, with 9 bases between the two ends. The CDR3 is 13 residues long. CDR3 in amino acids: CASSYSAGLEQYF. In DNA form, the CDR3 reads TGTGCCAGCAGTTACTCTGCAGGACTCGAGCAGTACTTC.

The chain employs TRBV4-3 and TRBJ1-4; maybe TRBD1 (5 bases). The length of the CDR3 is 17 residues. V lost 0 bases and J 5 bases, leaving 16 bases between the germline ends. The germline CDR1 and CDR2 sequences are LGHNA and YSLEER. The CDR3 DNA reads TGCGCCAGCAGCCAAGAGTTTGGCGGGCAGGGAAATGAAAAACTGTTTTTT. Protein sequence: CASSQEFGGQGNEKLFF.

V is TRBV11-1 and J is TRBJ1-1; TRBD1 agrees at 7 bases. J was trimmed by 3 bases and V by 2 bases; bases with no gene match: 0. The CDR3 loop spans 13 amino acids. CDR1 is SGHAT and CDR2 is FQDESV in the germline V gene (reference sequence). CDR3 region: CASSLTGDTEAFF. In DNA, the CDR3 is TGTGCCAGCAGCTTAACAGGGGACACTGAAGCTTTCTTT.

The V and J genes are TRBV28 and TRBJ2-7; no definite D call. The CDR3 covers 14 residues. CDR1 is MDHEN and CDR2 is SYDVKM in the germline V gene. The V end was cut by 1 base, the J end by 1 base, with 8 bases between. CDR3 sequence reads: CASSLLAGSYEQYF. The CDR3 DNA is TGTGCCAGCAGTTTATTGGCAGGTTCCTACGAGCAGTACTTC.

This chain connects TRBV28 to TRBJ2-5; 7 nucleotides match TRBD2. This CDR3 contains 17 residues. The germline V gene has CDR1 MDHEN and CDR2 SYDVKM. Trimming cost V 3 bases and J 5 bases; bases outside gene matches: 15. Here the CDR3 reads CASSFGGGGSGMETQYF. CDR3 sequence (DNA): TGTGCCAGCAGTTTTGGTGGGGGGGGATCAGGGATGGAGACCCAGTACTTC.

This clone was counted a few times. As DNA, the CDR3 is TGTGCCACCAGCAGTGAACTAGCGGGGGGCTACGAGCAGTACTTC. Its protein is CATSSELAGGYEQYF. The chain uses TRBV15 and TRBJ2-7; 12 bases are shared with TRBD2. V shed 3 bases, J shed 3 bases, and the junction held 3 bases outside the gene matches. Germline lookup yields CDR1 LNHNV and CDR2 YYDKDF (reference sequence). The CDR3 is made up of 15 amino acids.

The sample holds one count of this clone. The gene calls are TRBV6-6 and TRBJ1-1, with 8 bases matching TRBD1. V was clipped by 5 bases and J by 6 bases; unmatched bases: 11. CDR1 and CDR2 from the germline V gene are MNHNY and SVGAGI (reference sequence). The CDR3 length is 15 residues. CDR3 DNA: TGTGCCAGCAGTAGCGGACAGGGTCGAACCTCTGAAGCTTTCTTT. This codes for CASSSGQGRTSEAFF.

J is TRBJ2-6 and V is TRBV5-1; D is possibly TRBD2 (5 bases). The V gene lost 2 bases and the J gene lost 0 bases, with 9 bases spanning the gap. The germline V gene encodes CDR1 SGHRS and CDR2 YFSETQ. There are 16 residues in the CDR3. The CDR3 bases are TGCGCCAGCAGCTTAAACCGGGACTCTGGGGCCAACGTCCTGACTTTC. Encoded protein: CASSLNRDSGANVLTF.

The CDR3 bases are TGTGCCAGCAGCTTGAGGGATACGCAGTATTTT. Translating gives CASSLRDTQYF. The chain joins TRBV7-9 to TRBJ2-3; D not resolved. Germline V gene sequence: CDR1 SEHNR, CDR2 FQNEAQ (reference sequence). V was pared by 3 bases and J by 6 bases, with 4 bases between. There are 11 residues in the CDR3.

J is TRBJ1-2 and V is TRBV6-6, with TRBD1 matching over 8 bases. After removal of 5 bases from V and 6 bases from J, the junction contained 5 bases not matched to a gene. CDR1 MNHNY and CDR2 SVGAGI come from the germline V gene (reference sequence). The CDR3 consists of 13 residues. CDR3 DNA sequence: TGTGCCAGCAGTGCCCCGACAGGGGATGGCTACACCTTC. Translation: CASSAPTGDGYTF.

The rearrangement joins TRBV5-6 to TRBJ2-1; 8 nucleotides match TRBD2. From germline, CDR1 is SGHDT and CDR2 YYEEEE. Unmatched junction bases numbered 11, after V lost 6 bases and J lost 6 bases. This CDR3 has 15 residues. This CDR3 reads CASNQRRGAPNEQFF. Written as DNA, the CDR3 is TGTGCCAGCAACCAACGGCGGGGGGCTCCCAATGAGCAGTTCTTC.

The chain employs TRBV5-1 and TRBJ1-1; possible D gene TRBD1, 6 bases. The CDR3 has 14 amino acids. V gave up 5 bases and J gave up 2 bases, with 13 bases separating them. In germline, CDR1 is SGHRS, CDR2 YFSETQ. The CDR3 DNA sequence: TGCGCCAGCAGTTGGGGGACAACAAACACTGAAGCTTTCTTT. This encodes CASSWGTTNTEAFF. Full variable domain (outside the CDR3, taken from reference TRBV5-1 and TRBJ1-1): KAGVTQTPRYLIKTRGQQVTLSCSPISGHRSVSWYQQTPGQGLQFLFEYFSETQRNKGNFPGRFSGRQFSNSRSEMNVSTLELGDSALYLCASSWGTTNTEAFFGQGTRLTVV.

The rearrangement links TRBV11-3 to TRBJ1-2; the D gene is possibly TRBD1 (5 bases). The CDR3 extends over 16 amino acids. Trimming pared 1 base from V and 6 bases from J, leaving 18 bases between. The V gene's germline CDR1 is SGHNT and CDR2 YENEEA. CDR3 in amino acids: CASSLGLRQGINGYTF. The CDR3 nucleotides are TGTGCCAGCAGCTTAGGGTTGAGGCAGGGTATCAATGGCTACACCTTC.

Comment on this clone: The junction differs from germline at one of its ends, possibly a read error. V is TRBV19 and J is TRBJ2-3; 12 positions match TRBD2. The CDR3 is made up of 18 amino acids. Per germline, CDR1 LNHDA and CDR2 SQIVND (reference sequence). CDR3 in amino acids: CASSLTQTSGGLTGTQYF. CDR3 DNA sequence: TGTGCCAGTAGCCTCACCCAAACTAGCGGGGGGCTTACAGGTACGCAGTATTTT.

The V and J genes are TRBV7-6 and TRBJ2-7; 8 bases are a match to TRBD2. Germline V gene sequence: CDR1 SGHVS, CDR2 FNYEAQ. The V gene end was trimmed by 4 bases and the J gene end by 5 bases; junction bases not matched to a gene: 7. This CDR3 spans 14 amino acids. The CDR3 DNA reads TGTGCCAGCAGCTCTAGGGTCGGGGGGGACGAGCAGTACTTC. Translation gives CASSSRVGGDEQYF. Full variable domain (outside the CDR3, taken from reference TRBV7-6 and TRBJ2-7): GAGVSQSPRYKVTKRGQDVALRCDPISGHVSLYWYRQALGQGPEFLTYFNYEAQQDKSGLPNDRFSAERPEGSISTLTIQRTEQRDSAMYRCASSSRVGGDEQYFGPGTRLTVT.

This rearrangement joins TRBV6-1 to TRBJ2-5, with 8 bases aligning to TRBD1. Germline V gene data show CDR1 as MNHNS and CDR2 as SASEGT. Losses at the gene ends were 2 bases for V and 5 bases for J; bases not matched to a gene: 10. The CDR3 has 16 residues. The CDR3 DNA is TGTGCCAGCAGTGAAAGACCAGGGGGCTCGGGGGAGACCCAGTACTTC. Amino acid sequence: CASSERPGGSGETQYF.

The CDR3 DNA follows: TGTGCCAGTAAGGGGCCCGGATCGAGTAATGGCTACACCTTC. It specifies CASKGPGSSNGYTF. V is TRBV19 and J is TRBJ1-2; a weak D match, TRBD1 (5 bases). Germline V gene sequence: CDR1 LNHDA, CDR2 SQIVND (reference sequence). The V end was cut by 7 bases, the J end by 6 bases, with 18 bases between. The CDR3 is made up of 14 amino acids.

The chain employs TRBV28 and TRBJ1-2; tentative D call: TRBD1 (6 bases). CDR1 is MDHEN and CDR2 is SYDVKM in the germline V gene. CDR3 length: 13 amino acids. V was shortened by 7 bases and J by 4 bases, with 13 bases between the two germline ends. The CDR3 spells CASTGQIFYGYTF. CDR3 sequence (DNA): TGTGCCAGCACAGGACAGATCTTCTATGGCTACACCTTC.

The V and J genes are TRBV4-1 and TRBJ2-4; 7 bases match TRBD1. This CDR3 comprises 15 residues. Per germline, CDR1 MGHRA and CDR2 YSYEKL. V lost 1 base to trimming and J lost 7 bases; unmatched junction nucleotides: 7. In DNA, the CDR3 is TGCGCCAGCAGCCAAGTTCGGGGACAGATGAACATTCAGTACTTC. Its protein is CASSQVRGQMNIQYF.

The CDR3 loop reads CASSLGQVHNSPLHF. CDR3 in DNA: TGTGCCAGCAGCTTAGGACAGGTTCATAATTCACCCCTCCACTTT. The V call is TRBV5-6, the J call TRBJ1-6; 7 nucleotides line up with TRBD1. CDR1 and CDR2 (germline): SGHDT, YYEEEE. The CDR3 contains 15 residues. The ends lost 2 bases at V and 5 bases at J; junction bases unmatched: 4.

The chain couples TRBV2 to TRBJ1-2; 9 bases match TRBD1. The V gene end was trimmed by 6 bases and the J gene end by 7 bases; junction bases not matched to a gene: 12. The CDR3 runs 15 residues. CDR1 is SNHLY and CDR2 is FYNNEI in the germline V gene. The CDR3 bases are TGTGCCAGCAGAGAAACAGGGGGCCCCTTCGGTGGCTACACCTTC. Encoded protein: CASRETGGPFGGYTF.